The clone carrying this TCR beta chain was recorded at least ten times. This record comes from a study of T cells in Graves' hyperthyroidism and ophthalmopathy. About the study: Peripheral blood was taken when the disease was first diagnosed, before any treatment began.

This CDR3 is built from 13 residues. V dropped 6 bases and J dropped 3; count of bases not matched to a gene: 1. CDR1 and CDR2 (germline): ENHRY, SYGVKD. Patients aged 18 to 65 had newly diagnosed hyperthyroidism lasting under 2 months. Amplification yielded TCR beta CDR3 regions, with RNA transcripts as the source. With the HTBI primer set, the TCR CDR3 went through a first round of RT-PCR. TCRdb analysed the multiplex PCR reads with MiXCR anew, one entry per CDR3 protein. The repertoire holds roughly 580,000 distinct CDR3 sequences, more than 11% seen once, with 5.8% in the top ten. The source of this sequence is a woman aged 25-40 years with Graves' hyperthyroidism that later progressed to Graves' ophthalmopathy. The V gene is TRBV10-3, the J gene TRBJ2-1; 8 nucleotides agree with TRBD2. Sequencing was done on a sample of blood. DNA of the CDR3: TGTGCCATCAGCGGGACTAGCTACAATGAGCAGTTCTTC. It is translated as CAISGTSYNEQFF.